The 7 T cell receptor beta chains given below trace back to one sample, sequenced in a study of regulatory T cells in long-lasting Graves disease. Time point meaning: persistent/refractory GD, antithyroid drugs over 5 years with positive TRAb. Construction of the TCR library relied on RNA isolated from PBMCs. Arm-PCR of CDR3 regions with iRepertoire HTBI primers generated TCR beta libraries. Each CDR3 protein is one row after TCRdb ran MiXCR on the multiplex PCR reads. This sample has roughly 400,000 distinct CDR3 sequences; about a fifth occur once, and the top ten carry more than 20%. The sequencing here drew on peripheral blood mononuclear cells (PBMCs), taken when the disease was refractory, from a patient treated with antithyroid drugs. These receptors were collected from a female donor with Graves disease.

This clonotype was observed at least ten times. This chain connects TRBV10-3 to TRBJ1-1; D is perhaps TRBD1 (5 bases). The germline CDR1 and CDR2 sequences are ENHRY and SYGVKD. Trimming shortened V by 7 bases and J by 1 base, and 16 bases separated the two germline ends. CDR3 length equals 15 residues. This CDR3 reads CAIMRGFGSNTEAFF. CDR3 nucleotide sequence: TGTGCCATCATGAGGGGATTTGGCTCGAACACTGAAGCTTTCTTT.

The rearrangement links TRBV6-1 to TRBJ2-6, with 7 bases identical to TRBD2. Germline CDR1 MNHNS, CDR2 SASEGT. J gave up 0 bases and V 6 bases, and 5 bases lay outside the gene matches. This CDR3 contains 16 residues. CDR3 protein: CASRGGGTSGANVLTF. As DNA, the CDR3 is TGTGCCAGCAGGGGGGGGGGGACCTCTGGGGCCAACGTCCTGACTTTC.

Points on this clonotype: A clone one base away is much larger, so this may be a read error. The J gene is TRBJ2-7, the V gene TRBV11-2, with unresolved D. Trimming took 5 bases from V and 3 from J, leaving 14 bases between them. Germline V lookup: CDR1 SGHAT, CDR2 FQNNGV. This CDR3 region has 14 residues. The CDR3 loop is CASSLGFGFYEQYF. The CDR3 DNA sequence: TGTGCCAGCAGCCTCGGCTTCGGGTTCTACGAGCAGTACTTC.

Note on this clonotype: This may stem from a read error, because a much larger clone lies one nucleotide away. The DNA is left out, because the CDR3 cannot be placed on it with certainty; the CDR3 is given as TCRdb lists it. V usage is TRBV20-1 and J usage is TRBJ1-2; the table's D call, TRBD1, has no DNA check behind it. Ends included, the CDR3 has 13 residues. Germline loops: CDR1 DFQATT, CDR2 SNEGSKA (reference sequence). CDR3 in amino acids: CSVPPGQGDGYTF.

Ten or more counts support this clonotype. V gene TRBV19 combines with J gene TRBJ2-5; D unresolved. The CDR3 sequence is 13 residues long. In germline, CDR1 is LNHDA, CDR2 SQIVND (reference sequence). V lost 4 bases, J lost 4 bases, and 10 bases lay in between. The CDR3 nucleotides read TGTGCCAGTAGTACCCCCAGAGGAGAGACCCAGTACTTC. Its protein is CASSTPRGETQYF.

V gene TRBV4-2 combines with J gene TRBJ1-5; D perhaps matches TRBD1 (6 bases). CDR1 and CDR2 from the germline V gene are LGHNA and YNFKEQ. The V gene lost 0 bases and the J gene lost 4 bases, with 10 bases spanning the gap. The CDR3 extends over 15 amino acids. In DNA, the CDR3 is TGTGCCAGCAGCCAAGAATGGCAGGGGAATCAGCCCCAGCATTTT. Residues: CASSQEWQGNQPQHF.

This clonotype showed up many times. This rearrangement joins TRBV7-2 to TRBJ1-4; 7 bases are a match to TRBD1. The CDR3 runs to 14 residues. Germline V lookup: CDR1 SGHTA, CDR2 FQGNSA. With V trimmed by 5 bases and J by 7 bases, 7 bases remained unmatched. The DNA for the CDR3 is TGTGCCAGCAGCCTAGGGGGCGCAGGTGAAAAACTGTTTTTT. Translating gives CASSLGGAGEKLFF.